These 6 T cell receptor beta chains came from one sample sequenced in a study of Graves' ophthalmopathy and Graves' hyperthyroidism. Amplification of the TCR beta CDR3 regions used RNA transcripts (as template). First-round RT-PCR with HTBI primers preceded a second-round multiplex PCR. One entry per CDR3 protein results from TCRdb running MiXCR on the multiplex PCR reads. The table includes under 400,000 distinct CDR3 sequences, under 20% detected once. Sequenced sample: peripheral blood. The origin of the receptors is an adult man with Graves' ophthalmopathy.

This clonotype was recorded many times. The V gene is TRBV30, the J gene TRBJ2-5; 7 bases align to TRBD2. The CDR3 runs 14 residues. CDR1 is GTSNPN, CDR2 SVGIG, per germline (reference sequence). J lost 5 bases, V lost 0 bases, and 6 bases had no gene match. This CDR3 reads CAWSVGRRRETQYF. Written as DNA, the CDR3 is TGTGCCTGGAGTGTCGGGAGGCGACGGGAGACCCAGTACTTC.

This clonotype came up many times. The CDR3 nucleotides are TGTGCCACCAGCAGAGATCACGTGGAGACCCAGTACTTC. This codes for CATSRDHVETQYF. The chain couples TRBV15 to TRBJ2-5; no clear D gene. Germline CDR1 is LNHNV and CDR2 is YYDKDF (reference sequence). V was clipped by 0 bases and J by 5 bases, with 7 bases between them. The CDR3 has 13 amino acids.

There are many counts of this clonotype. DNA for the CDR3: TGTGCCAGCACTACACCCCAGGGGTCGCCTTCTTATAGCAATCAGCCCCAGCATTTT. The encoded protein is CASTTPQGSPSYSNQPQHF. The chain recombines TRBV28 with TRBJ1-5, with TRBD1 as a possible D gene (6 bases). Germline values: CDR1 MDHEN, CDR2 SYDVKM. The CDR3 has 19 residues. V was clipped by 7 bases and J by 0 bases, with 25 bases between them.

This clonotype was recorded at least ten times. The genes are TRBV11-2 and TRBJ2-7; D ambiguous. V gave up 4 bases and J gave up 0 bases, with 13 bases separating them. Germline assignment: CDR1 SGHAT and CDR2 FQNNGV. The CDR3 sequence is 15 residues long. The CDR3 region is CASSSLPSSSYEQYF. The DNA for the CDR3 is TGTGCCAGCAGCTCACTTCCCTCGAGCTCCTACGAGCAGTACTTC.

This clonotype showed up many times. The CDR3 loop is CASRSSGGGSKNIQYF. DNA for the CDR3: TGTGCCAGCAGGTCTAGCGGGGGGGGCAGCAAAAACATTCAGTACTTC. The chain recombines TRBV6-1 with TRBJ2-4; TRBD2 agrees at 12 bases. Per the germline V gene, CDR1 is MNHNS and CDR2 is SASEGT. This CDR3 region has 16 residues. The junction had 6 bases not matched to a gene; V was cut back by 6 bases and J by 3 bases.

This clonotype turned up a few times. A much bigger clone sits one base away, suggesting this may be a read error. The gene calls are TRBV6-1 and TRBJ2-7; no clear D gene. Per the germline V gene, CDR1 is MNHNS and CDR2 is SASEGT. CDR3 size: 15 residues. The CDR3 loop reads CASSALSFQTYEHYF. The CDR3 DNA reads as TGTGCCAGCAGTGCCTTGAGCTTCCAGACCTACGAGCACTACTTC.